The next 5 T cell receptor beta chains were all read from a single sample in a study of read filtering for tumor transcriptome and immune sequencing. The library was built from roughly 400 ng RNA with molecular barcoded adaptors for alpha/delta and beta/gamma chains. From the reads, TCRdb called clonotypes with MiXCR, one entry per CDR3 protein. The table records 20,000 to 25,000 distinct CDR3 sequences, roughly 13% of them present only once. Sequences were obtained from a population of CD138-negative cells sorted from bone marrow. The receptors stem from a donor at least 40 years old with multiple myeloma.

In this sample, this clonotype turned up many times. V gene TRBV20-1 combines with J gene TRBJ2-4; D not certain. V lost 6 bases and J 0 bases, leaving 15 bases between the germline ends. The germline gives CDR1 DFQATT, CDR2 SNEGSKA (reference sequence). The length of the CDR3 is 15 residues. CDR3 protein: CSAIQGRLAKNIQYF. CDR3 coding DNA: TGCAGTGCCATCCAAGGAAGACTAGCCAAAAACATTCAGTACTTC.

This clonotype was observed at least ten times. The rearrangement uses TRBV20-1 and TRBJ2-1; TRBD1 agrees at 8 bases. The CDR3 sequence is 13 residues long. CDR1 is DFQATT and CDR2 is SNEGSKA in the germline V gene (reference sequence). With 8 bases clipped from V and 8 bases from J, the junction kept 11 bases outside the gene matches. CDR3 nucleotide sequence: TGCAGTTCGACCGGGACAGGCACCGATGAGCAGTTCTTC. Its protein is CSSTGTGTDEQFF.

This clonotype has a handful of counts. The chain is built from TRBV5-1 and TRBJ2-7, with TRBD1 identical over 7 bases. After removal of 0 bases from V and 3 bases from J, the junction contained 6 bases not matched to a gene. CDR3 length equals 15 residues. Germline-derived CDR1 and CDR2 are SGHRS and YFSETQ. CDR3 region: CASSLEGNRGYEQYF. CDR3 coding DNA: TGCGCCAGCAGCTTGGAGGGCAACAGGGGCTACGAGCAGTACTTC.

This clonotype came up many times. The chain employs TRBV5-4 and TRBJ2-1; 8 nucleotides line up with TRBD1. Losses at the gene ends were 4 bases for V and 4 bases for J; bases not matched to a gene: 7. In germline, CDR1 is SGHNT, CDR2 YYREEE (reference sequence). The CDR3 has 15 amino acids. CDR3 protein: CASSNDRGKYNEQFF. DNA for the CDR3: TGTGCCAGCAGCAACGACAGGGGCAAGTACAATGAGCAGTTCTTC.

A few counts support this clonotype. J is TRBJ2-5 and V is TRBV11-2, with D perhaps matching TRBD1 (5 bases). This CDR3 contains 13 residues. The V gene lost 5 bases and the J gene lost 2 bases, with 9 bases spanning the gap. From germline, CDR1 is SGHAT and CDR2 FQNNGV. The CDR3 DNA reads as TGTGCCAGCAGCGAGACAGTACAAGAGACCCAGTACTTC. It codes for CASSETVQETQYF.